The 10 T cell receptor beta chains presented below share a single source sample, sequenced in a study of cytomegalovirus exposure and HLA in healthy donors. PCR primers comprised 60 Vbeta and 13 Jbeta primers. Using immunoSEQ multiplex PCR, the repertoire was profiled, and TCRdb retains in-frame clones only, with some absent. The repertoire holds approximately 90,000 clones, with around three quarters as singletons. Sequencing input: PBMCs. The receptors were gathered from a male donor in good health and CMV-seronegative.

The genes are TRBV16 and TRBJ1-2, with a tentative D call TRBD1 (6 bases). The V and J ends lost 0 bases and 8 bases respectively, with 16 bases between them. The CDR3 spans 15 residues. The V gene's germline CDR1 is KGHSY and CDR2 FQNENV. CDR3 in amino acids: CASSQSIQGLAGYTF. The CDR3 bases are TGTGCCAGCAGCCAATCGATACAGGGATTGGCGGGCTACACCTTC.

This chain uses TRBV6-1 with TRBJ1-2; tentatively, D is TRBD1 (6 bases). CDR1 and CDR2 (germline): MNHNS, SASEGT. There are 15 residues in the CDR3. Trimming removed 8 bases from V and 5 bases from J, with 21 bases in between. In DNA, the CDR3 is TGTGCCAGCTGTTCAGGGGATCCTGGATTATATGGCTACACCTTC. Protein product: CASCSGDPGLYGYTF.

V gene TRBV6-1 combines with J gene TRBJ1-2; 7 bases fit TRBD1. The CDR3 totals 13 residues. The junction had 8 bases not matched to a gene; V was cut back by 5 bases and J by 8 bases. The V gene's germline CDR1 is MNHNS and CDR2 SASEGT. The CDR3 protein is CASSSTGADGYTF. In DNA, the CDR3 is TGTGCCAGCAGTTCAACAGGGGCGGACGGCTACACCTTC.

The table lists this clone with a few counts. The gene calls are TRBV5-5 and TRBJ1-6, with a possible D match to TRBD1 (6 bases). Per the germline V gene, CDR1 is SGHKS and CDR2 is YYEKEE (reference sequence). This CDR3 is built from 15 residues. V lost 4 bases to trimming and J lost 7 bases, with 15 bases between them. This chain's CDR3 is CASSLGQTGNSPLHF. The CDR3 DNA is TGTGCCAGCAGCCTCGGACAGACTGGGAATTCACCCCTCCACTTT. The full variable domain, in which reference TRBV5-5 and TRBJ1-6 provide the parts outside the CDR3, is DAGVTQSPTHLIKTRGQQVTLRCSPISGHKSVSWYQQVLGQGPQFIFQYYEKEERGRGNFPDRFSARQFPNYSSELNVNALLLGDSALYLCASSLGQTGNSPLHFGNGTRLTVT.

The chain employs TRBV9 and TRBJ1-2; TRBD1 is a possible D gene (6 bases). Looked up from germline, CDR1 is SGDLS and CDR2 is YYNGEE. The CDR3 contains 14 residues. V lost 0 bases and J lost 8, with 14 bases in between. CDR3 bases: TGTGCCAGCAGCGTAGCTGGGGGGGCTTGGGGCTACACCTTC. It encodes CASSVAGGAWGYTF.

The J gene is TRBJ2-7, the V gene TRBV7-2; D is perhaps TRBD2 (7 bases). Deletions cut 1 base from V and 2 bases from J, with 12 bases between. Germline loops: CDR1 SGHTA, CDR2 FQGNSA. The CDR3 extends over 15 amino acids. Written as DNA, the CDR3 is TGTGCCAGCAGCTTAGTAGGGGGGGGCCCCTACGAGCAGTACTTC. This gives the protein CASSLVGGGPYEQYF.

The rearrangement uses TRBV5-1 and TRBJ1-2, with 7 nucleotides matching TRBD1. Germline V gives CDR1 SGHRS, CDR2 YFSETQ. The ends lost 6 bases at V and 6 bases at J; junction bases unmatched: 8. The CDR3 length is 13 residues. The CDR3 coding sequence is TGCGCCAGCACCCCAACAGGGGAGAATGGCTACACCTTC. Encoded protein: CASTPTGENGYTF.

The gene calls are TRBV19 and TRBJ1-2; 8 bases agree with TRBD1. CDR1 LNHDA and CDR2 SQIVND come from the germline V gene (reference sequence). With V trimmed by 5 bases and J by 7 bases, 9 bases remained unmatched. The CDR3 is 14 amino acids. CDR3 loop: CASSARGRTGGYTF. DNA of the CDR3: TGTGCCAGTAGTGCCAGGGGGCGCACGGGTGGCTACACCTTC.

This sequence joins TRBV5-1 and TRBJ2-7, with 10 bases matching TRBD1. Trimming at V came to 0 bases and at J to 2 bases, leaving 5 bases not matched to a gene. The CDR3 is 16 residues long. Germline V lookup: CDR1 SGHRS, CDR2 YFSETQ. The CDR3 DNA reads as TGCGCCAGCAGCTTGGGGGGACAGGGGTTAACCTACGAGCAGTACTTC. Its protein product is CASSLGGQGLTYEQYF.

This clone was found once. The CDR3 reads CSVAGIGDTEAFF. CDR3 bases: TGCAGCGTTGCCGGAATTGGAGACACTGAAGCTTTCTTT. The chain carries TRBV29-1 and TRBJ1-1, with D unclear. This CDR3 is built from 13 residues. Germline-derived CDR1 and CDR2 are SQVTM and ANQGSEA. The ends were cut back, 4 bases at V and 3 bases at J, with 12 bases in the middle.